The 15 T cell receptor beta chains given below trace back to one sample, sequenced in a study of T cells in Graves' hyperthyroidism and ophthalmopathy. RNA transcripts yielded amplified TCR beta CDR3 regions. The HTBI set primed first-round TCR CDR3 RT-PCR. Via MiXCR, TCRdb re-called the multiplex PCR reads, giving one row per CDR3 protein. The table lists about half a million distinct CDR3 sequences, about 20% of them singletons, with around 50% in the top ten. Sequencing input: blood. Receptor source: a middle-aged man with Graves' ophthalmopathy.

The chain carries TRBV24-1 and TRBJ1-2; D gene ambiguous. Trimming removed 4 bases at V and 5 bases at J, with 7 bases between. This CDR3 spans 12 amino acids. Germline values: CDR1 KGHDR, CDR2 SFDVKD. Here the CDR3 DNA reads TGTGCCACCAGTGACCCCGGTTATGGCTACACCTTC. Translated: CATSDPGYGYTF.

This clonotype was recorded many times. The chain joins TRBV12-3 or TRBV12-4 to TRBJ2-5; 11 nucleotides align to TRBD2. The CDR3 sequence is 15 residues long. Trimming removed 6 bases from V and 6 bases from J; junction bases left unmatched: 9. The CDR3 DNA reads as TGTGCCAGCAGGCCAACTAGCGGGAGATTAAAGACCCAGTACTTC. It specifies CASRPTSGRLKTQYF.

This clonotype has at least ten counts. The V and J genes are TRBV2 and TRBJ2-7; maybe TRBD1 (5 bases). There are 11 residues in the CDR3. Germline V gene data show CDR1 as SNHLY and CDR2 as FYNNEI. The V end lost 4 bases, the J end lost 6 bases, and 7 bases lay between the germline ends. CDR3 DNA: TGTGCCAGCAGTGGGACAATCGAGCAGTACTTC. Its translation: CASSGTIEQYF.

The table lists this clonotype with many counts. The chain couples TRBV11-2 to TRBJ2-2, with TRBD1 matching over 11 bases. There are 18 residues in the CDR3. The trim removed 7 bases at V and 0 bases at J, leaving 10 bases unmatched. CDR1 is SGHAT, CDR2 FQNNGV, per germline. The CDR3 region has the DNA TGTGCCAGCACTTACTCGGACAGGGGGCCCCCGAACACCGGGGAGCTGTTTTTT. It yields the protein CASTYSDRGPPNTGELFF. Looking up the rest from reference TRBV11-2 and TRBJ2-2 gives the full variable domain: EAGVAQSPRYKIIEKRQSVAFWCNPISGHATLYWYQQILGQGPKLLIQFQNNGVVDDSQLPKDRFSAERLKGVDSTLKIQPAKLEDSAVYLCASTYSDRGPPNTGELFFGEGSRLTVL.

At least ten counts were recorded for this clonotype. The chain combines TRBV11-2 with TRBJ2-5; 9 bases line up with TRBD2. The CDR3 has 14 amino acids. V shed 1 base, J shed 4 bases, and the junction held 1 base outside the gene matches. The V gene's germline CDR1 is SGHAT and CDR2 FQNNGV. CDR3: CASSLGLAVETQYF. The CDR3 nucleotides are TGTGCCAGCAGCTTAGGACTAGCGGTAGAGACCCAGTACTTC.

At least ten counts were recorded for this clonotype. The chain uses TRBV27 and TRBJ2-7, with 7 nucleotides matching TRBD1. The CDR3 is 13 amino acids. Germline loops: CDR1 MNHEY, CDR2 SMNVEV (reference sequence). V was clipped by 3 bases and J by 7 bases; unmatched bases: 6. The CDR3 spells CASSFRGLKEQYF. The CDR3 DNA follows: TGTGCCAGCAGTTTTAGGGGGCTGAAGGAGCAGTACTTC.

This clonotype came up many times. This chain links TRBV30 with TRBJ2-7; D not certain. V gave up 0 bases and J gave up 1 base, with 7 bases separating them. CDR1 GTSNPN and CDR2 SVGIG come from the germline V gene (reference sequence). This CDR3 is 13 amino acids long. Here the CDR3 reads CAWSVWESYEQYF. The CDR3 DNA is TGTGCCTGGAGTGTATGGGAATCCTACGAGCAGTACTTC.

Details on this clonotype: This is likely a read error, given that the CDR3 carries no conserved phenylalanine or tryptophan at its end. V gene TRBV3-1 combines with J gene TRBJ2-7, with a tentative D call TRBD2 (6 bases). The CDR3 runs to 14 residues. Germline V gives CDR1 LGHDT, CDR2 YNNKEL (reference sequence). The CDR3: CASSLGTSSYEQYL. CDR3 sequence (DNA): TGTGCCAGCAGCCTCGGGACTTCCTCCTACGAACAGTACCTC.

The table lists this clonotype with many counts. CDR3 sequence: CASSVGGIQTIYNEQFF. The CDR3 DNA reads as TGTGCCAGCAGCGTGGGAGGGATCCAAACAATATACAATGAGCAGTTCTTC. The rearrangement links TRBV7-9 to TRBJ2-1; 7 bases fit TRBD2. The CDR3 covers 17 residues. J lost 4 bases, V lost 5 bases, and 14 bases had no gene match. Germline assignment: CDR1 SEHNR and CDR2 FQNEAQ (reference sequence).

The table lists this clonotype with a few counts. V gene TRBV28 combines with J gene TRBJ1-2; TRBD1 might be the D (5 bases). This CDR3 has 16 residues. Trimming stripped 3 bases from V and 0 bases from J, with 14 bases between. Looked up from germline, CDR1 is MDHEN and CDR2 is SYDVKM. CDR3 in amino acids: CASSLGRDRPNYGYTF. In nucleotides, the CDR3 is TGTGCCAGCAGTTTGGGTAGGGACCGACCTAACTATGGCTACACCTTC.

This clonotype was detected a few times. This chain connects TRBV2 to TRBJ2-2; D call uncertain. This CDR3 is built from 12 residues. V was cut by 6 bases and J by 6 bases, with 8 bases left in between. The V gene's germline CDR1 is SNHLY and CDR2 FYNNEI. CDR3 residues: CASSPEAGELFF. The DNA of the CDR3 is TGTGCCAGCAGCCCCGAAGCCGGGGAGCTGTTTTTT.

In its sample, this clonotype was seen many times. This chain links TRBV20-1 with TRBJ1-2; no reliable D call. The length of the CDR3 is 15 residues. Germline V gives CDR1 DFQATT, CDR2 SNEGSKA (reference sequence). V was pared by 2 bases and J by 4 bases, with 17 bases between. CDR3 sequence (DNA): TGCAGTGCTAGAACTATGCCCCAAGTTGTCTATGGCTACACCTTC. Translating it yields CSARTMPQVVYGYTF.

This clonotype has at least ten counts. CDR3 nucleotides: TGCAGTGCTAGAGGGTTCGCGACTAGCCGCACAGATACGCAGTATTTT. Its translation is CSARGFATSRTDTQYF. The chain joins TRBV20-1 to TRBJ2-3; 7 nucleotides align to TRBD2. The CDR3 length is 16 residues. The germline V gene encodes CDR1 DFQATT and CDR2 SNEGSKA (reference sequence). Losses at the gene ends were 1 base for V and 1 base for J; bases not matched to a gene: 8.

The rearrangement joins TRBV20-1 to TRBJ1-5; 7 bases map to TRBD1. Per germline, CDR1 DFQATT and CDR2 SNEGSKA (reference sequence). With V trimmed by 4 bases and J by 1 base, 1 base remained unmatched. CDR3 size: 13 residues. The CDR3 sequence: CSATGQSNQPQHF. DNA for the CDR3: TGCAGTGCTACGGGACAGAGCAATCAGCCCCAGCATTTT.

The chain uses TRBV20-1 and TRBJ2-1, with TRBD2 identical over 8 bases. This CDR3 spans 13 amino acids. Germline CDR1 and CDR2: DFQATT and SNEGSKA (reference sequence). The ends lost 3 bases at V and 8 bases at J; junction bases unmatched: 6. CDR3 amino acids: CSASGGAVDEQFF. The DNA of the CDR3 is TGCAGTGCTAGCGGGGGGGCCGTCGATGAGCAGTTCTTC.